What follows are 15 T cell receptor beta chains derived from one specimen sequenced in a study of OX40 agonist ivuxolimab in advanced cancers. Assay used: immunoSEQ multiplex PCR; TCRdb lists only in-frame clones, some missing. This table has fewer than 70,000 clones, 91% appearing once. This sample comprised CD4+ or CD8+ T cells sorted from blood, obtained in a trial of the OX40 agonist ivuxolimab. Every receptor here comes from an adult with an advanced solid tumor such as melanoma, head and neck, liver or kidney cancer.

The chain joins TRBV7-9 to TRBJ2-3; 9 bases line up with TRBD1. CDR3 length: 16 amino acids. The germline gives CDR1 SEHNR, CDR2 FQNEAQ (reference sequence). J gave up 5 bases and V 3 bases, and 9 bases lay outside the gene matches. CDR3 amino acids: CASSFMPGQGIDTQYF. As DNA, the CDR3 is TGTGCCAGCAGCTTCATGCCGGGACAGGGTATAGATACGCAGTATTTT.

This clone was seen a single time. The genes are TRBV19 and TRBJ1-5, with D maybe TRBD1 (6 bases). From germline, CDR1 is LNHDA and CDR2 SQIVND (reference sequence). V lost 5 bases and J 4 bases, leaving 9 bases between the germline ends. The CDR3 is 13 residues long. The CDR3, as DNA: TGTGCCAGTAGTGAACAGGGAAATCAGCCCCAGCATTTT. Protein: CASSEQGNQPQHF.

Notes on this clone: The junction departs from the called germline gene at one end, perhaps through a read error. The chain has TRBV11-3 and TRBJ2-1; 7 bases match TRBD1. The V gene's germline CDR1 is SGHNT and CDR2 YENEEA. The CDR3 runs 14 residues. CDR3 amino acids: CASSLDRVGGEQFF. Written as DNA, the CDR3 is TGTGCCAGCAGCCTAGACAGGGTTGGCGGTGAGCAGTTCTTC.

The genes are TRBV7-9 and TRBJ2-7, with 9 bases that match TRBD2. The CDR3 runs to 14 residues. The germline V gene encodes CDR1 SEHNR and CDR2 FQNEAQ (reference sequence). The ends lost 8 bases at V and 6 bases at J; junction bases unmatched: 11. The CDR3 loop is CASGGTSRRLEQYF. CDR3 DNA sequence: TGTGCCAGCGGGGGGACTAGCAGGCGTCTCGAGCAGTACTTC.

This clone was found once. The rearrangement uses TRBV11-3 and TRBJ2-3, with D possibly matching TRBD2 (5 bases). Trimming took off 1 base at V and 1 base at J, with 9 bases between the two ends. The CDR3 has 15 amino acids. Per the germline V gene, CDR1 is SGHNT and CDR2 is YENEEA. CDR3 sequence: CASSLGGHGTDTQYF. CDR3 nucleotide sequence: TGTGCCAGCAGCTTAGGCGGGCATGGCACAGATACGCAGTATTTT.

The chain recombines TRBV7-9 with TRBJ2-5; 12 bases align to TRBD2. Germline values: CDR1 SEHNR, CDR2 FQNEAQ (reference sequence). The length of the CDR3 is 17 residues. V trimming: 5 bases; J trimming: 0 bases; junction bases outside the gene matches: 7. CDR3 in amino acids: CASSPLRLAGDQETQYF. CDR3 nucleotide sequence: TGTGCCAGCAGCCCCCTCCGACTAGCGGGAGACCAAGAGACCCAGTACTTC. Using reference TRBV7-9 and TRBJ2-5 for the parts outside the CDR3, the full variable domain is DTGVSQNPRHKITKRGQNVTFRCDPISEHNRLYWYRQTLGQGPEFLTYFQNEAQLEKSRLLSDRFSAERPKGSFSTLEIQRTEQGDSAMYLCASSPLRLAGDQETQYFGPGTRLLVL.

The table lists this clone with a few counts. The rearrangement uses TRBV11-3 and TRBJ2-1; D may be TRBD1 (5 bases). This CDR3 is built from 13 residues. The germline V and J ends were trimmed by 2 bases and 9 bases, with 11 bases remaining between them. Germline CDR1 SGHNT, CDR2 YENEEA. The CDR3 DNA follows: TGTGCCAGCAGCTTAATGGGGCTTGGTGAGCAGTTCTTC. Translation gives CASSLMGLGEQFF.

The chain uses TRBV27 and TRBJ2-7; 15 bases match TRBD2. The CDR3 is made up of 15 amino acids. Germline CDR1 reads MNHEY; CDR2 reads SMNVEV (reference sequence). The J segment lost 4 bases and the V segment lost 6 bases, leaving 4 bases of the junction unmatched. CDR3 sequence: CASSRGTSGRYEQYF. The CDR3 DNA sequence: TGTGCCAGCAGCCGAGGGACTAGCGGGAGGTACGAGCAGTACTTC.

The chain combines TRBV27 with TRBJ2-1; a weak D match, TRBD2 (6 bases). This CDR3 has 14 amino acids. CDR1 and CDR2 (germline): MNHEY, SMNVEV (reference sequence). V lost 7 bases and J 6 bases, leaving 16 bases between the germline ends. DNA for the CDR3: TGTGCCAGCATCGGGCTCGGGAGTGTCAATGAGCAGTTCTTC. Translation: CASIGLGSVNEQFF.

The V gene is TRBV11-2, the J gene TRBJ1-2, with 9 positions matching TRBD1. This CDR3 region has 13 residues. Trimming removed 4 bases from V and 10 bases from J; junction bases left unmatched: 7. Germline V gene sequence: CDR1 SGHAT, CDR2 FQNNGV. Written as DNA, the CDR3 is TGTGCCAGCAGCTCGGACAGGGGTCGGGACTACACCTTC. It yields the protein CASSSDRGRDYTF.

This chain joins TRBV23-1 and TRBJ1-6; 9 nucleotides line up with TRBD1. TRBV23-1 is designated an ORF whose function remains uncertain. Trimming cost V 0 bases and J 6 bases; bases outside gene matches: 6. This CDR3 spans 17 amino acids. CDR3 loop: CASSQSRGQGTNSPLHF. The CDR3 region has the DNA TGCGCCAGCAGTCAATCTCGGGGACAGGGAACTAATTCACCCCTCCACTTT.

This clone is a singleton in its sample. The CDR3 nucleotides read TGTGCCAGCTCACCGAAAACAGGGGGCGTCACTGAAGCTTTCTTT. This sequence encodes CASSPKTGGVTEAFF. The gene calls are TRBV18 and TRBJ1-1, with TRBD1 matching over 9 bases. Germline V CDR1 and CDR2: KGHSH, LQKENI. The CDR3 sequence is 15 residues long. V shed 3 bases and J 4 bases; nucleotides not matched to a gene: 6.

This clone came up once. The rearrangement uses TRBV27 and TRBJ2-5; possibly TRBD2 for D (5 bases). Germline assignment: CDR1 MNHEY and CDR2 SMNVEV (reference sequence). V was cut by 2 bases and J by 3 bases, with 7 bases left in between. CDR3 length equals 13 residues. This CDR3 reads CASSLLAEETQYF. The CDR3 DNA is TGTGCCAGCAGTTTACTAGCCGAAGAGACCCAGTACTTC.

This sequence joins TRBV9 and TRBJ2-1, with 7 bases identical to TRBD2. Germline V gene data show CDR1 as SGDLS and CDR2 as YYNGEE. The J segment lost 1 base and the V segment lost 2 bases, leaving 12 bases of the junction unmatched. The CDR3 totals 18 residues. CDR3 sequence reads: CASSVRPSGTTSYNEQFF. DNA of the CDR3: TGTGCCAGCAGCGTCCGACCCTCCGGGACTACGTCCTACAATGAGCAGTTCTTC.

The chain carries TRBV4-1 and TRBJ1-2; weak D call: TRBD1 (6 bases). Trimming pared 1 base from V and 4 bases from J, leaving 7 bases between. The CDR3 runs 13 residues. Per the germline V gene, CDR1 is MGHRA and CDR2 is YSYEKL. CDR3 protein: CASSQAGVYGYTF. The DNA of the CDR3 is TGCGCCAGCAGCCAAGCAGGGGTCTATGGCTACACCTTC.